This is a list of T cell receptor beta chains from one sample in a study of Ad26.COV2.S vaccination and SARS-CoV-2 variants. Assay used: immunoSEQ multiplex PCR; TCRdb lists only in-frame clones, some missing. The table shows about 350,000 clones, with 70% to 90% occurring only once. The specimen was peripheral blood, collected in a trial of Ad26.COV2.S vaccine versus placebo. These receptors all stem from a person aged 18 to 65 who received the Ad26.COV2.S COVID-19 vaccine or a placebo. The CDR3 runs from the conserved cysteine through the conserved F or W. D genes are given only for firm matches. Some rows mark clone size as missing; the rest say once, few, many or name a class of expanded clone.

>TRBD1|TRBJ2-6|17|-|TRBV18
CASSPGQGTSGANVLTF
TGTGCCAGCTCACCGGGACAGGGGACCTCTGGGGCCAACGTCCTGACTTTC
>-|TRBJ2-7|13|-|TRBV29-1
CSVVGPTTYEQYF
TGCAGCGTTGTTGGGCCGACGACCTACGAGCAGTACTTC
>-|TRBJ1-1|13|-|TRBV6-4
CASSDSAGLEAFF
TGTGCCAGCAGTGACTCCGCAGGGCTCGAAGCTTTCTTT
>-|TRBJ1-6|14|once|TRBV7-9
CASSLREGNSPLHF
TGTGCCAGCAGCCTCAGGGAGGGGAATTCACCCCTCCACTTT
>TRBD1|TRBJ2-7|16|-|TRBV13
CASSPAGTGAGYEQYF
TGTGCCAGCAGCCCCGCCGGGACAGGGGCGGGGTACGAGCAGTACTTC
>-|TRBJ1-5|14|once|TRBV5-5
CASSLVSGPQPQHF
TGTGCCAGCAGCTTGGTTTCAGGGCCCCAGCCCCAGCATTTT
>-|TRBJ2-1|15|-|TRBV5-5
CASSLEGDAYNEQFF
TGTGCCAGCAGCTTGGAGGGAGATGCCTACAATGAGCAGTTCTTC
>-|TRBJ2-6|15|-|TRBV7-2
CASSQDSSGANVLTF
TGTGCCAGCAGTCAGGACAGCTCTGGGGCCAACGTCCTGACTTTC
>-|TRBJ2-3|14|-|TRBV5-4
CASTPQQGTDTQYF
TGTGCCAGCACCCCCCAACAGGGCACAGATACGCAGTATTTT
>-|TRBJ1-2|11|few|TRBV28
CASSSSRGYTF
TGTGCCAGCAGTTCCTCCCGTGGCTACACCTTC
>TRBD2|TRBJ2-5|18|-|TRBV7-2
CASSLGLAGRVRGETQYF
TGTGCCAGCAGCTTAGGTCTAGCGGGGAGAGTACGGGGTGAGACCCAGTACTTC
>-|TRBJ1-2|13|-|TRBV27
CATSPRARYGYTF
TGTGCCACCAGTCCCCGGGCCCGATATGGCTACACCTTC
>TRBD2|TRBJ2-7|14|-|TRBV6-5
CASRSGLAAYEQYF
TGTGCCAGCAGGTCGGGACTAGCGGCCTACGAGCAGTACTTC
>TRBD2|TRBJ2-3|14|-|TRBV11-2
CASSFSGGTDTQYF
TGTGCCAGCAGCTTTAGCGGGGGTACAGATACGCAGTATTTT
>-|TRBJ1-1|17|-|TRBV5-1
CASSPSAGTIPNTEAFF
TGCGCCAGCAGCCCCTCGGCAGGGACAATTCCCAACACTGAAGCTTTCTTT
>-|TRBJ2-3|14|-|TRBV11-2
CASSLAGASDTQYF
TGTGCCAGCAGCTTAGCAGGGGCGTCTGATACGCAGTATTTT
>-|TRBJ2-1|10|-|TRBV20-1
CSATVNEQFF
TGCAGTGCTACTGTCAATGAGCAGTTCTTC
>-|TRBJ1-5|13|-|TRBV11-2
CASSVWTHQPQHF
TGTGCCAGCAGCGTTTGGACCCATCAGCCCCAGCATTTT
>TRBD1|TRBJ1-2|13|-|TRBV4-3
CASSQGTGYGYTF
TGCGCCAGCAGCCAAGGGACAGGTTATGGCTACACCTTC
>-|TRBJ2-1|13|-|TRBV7-2
CASINGEGRGLFF
TGTGCCAGCATCAACGGAGAGGGCCGGGGCCTGTTCTTC
>TRBD2|TRBJ2-7|12|few|TRBV6-5
CASRRENYEQYF
TGTGCCAGTCGGCGGGAGAACTACGAGCAGTACTTC
>TRBD1|TRBJ1-4|16|-|TRBV4-2
CASSQEGQGRGEKLFF
TGTGCCAGCAGCCAAGAAGGACAGGGACGGGGTGAAAAACTGTTTTTT
>TRBD2|TRBJ2-7|15|once|TRBV7-9
CASSSSGKSSYEQYF
TGTGCCAGCAGCTCTAGCGGGAAGAGCTCCTACGAGCAGTACTTC
>TRBD1|TRBJ1-5|15|few|TRBV6-5
CASTHSSGGIIPQHF
TGTGCCAGCACCCACAGCTCAGGGGGCATTATACCCCAGCATTTT
>TRBD1|TRBJ1-1|15|-|TRBV6-5
CASSYLDRANTEAFF
TGTGCCAGCAGTTACCTCGACAGGGCGAACACTGAAGCTTTCTTT
>-|TRBJ1-3|15|-|TRBV7-6
CASSLVAISGNTIYF
TGTGCCAGCAGCTTAGTGGCTATCTCTGGAAACACCATATATTTT
>TRBD1|TRBJ1-5|15|-|TRBV6-5
CASSSPSGQAEPQHF
TGTGCCAGCAGTAGCCCCTCGGGACAGGCCGAGCCCCAGCATTTT
>-|TRBJ1-5|15|few|TRBV4-3
CASSRSRQGNQPQHF
TGCGCCAGCAGCCGAAGCCGGCAGGGAAATCAGCCCCAGCATTTT
>-|TRBJ1-3|13|-|TRBV6-6
CATKGDTGNTIYF
TGTGCCACCAAGGGGGACACTGGAAACACCATATATTTT
>-|TRBJ1-2|13|once|TRBV2
CASSPSRREGYTF
TGTGCCAGCAGCCCATCCCGACGGGAAGGCTACACCTTC
>-|TRBJ2-1|15|-|TRBV5-4
CASSLASATYNEQFF
TGTGCCAGCAGCTTGGCAAGCGCTACGTACAATGAGCAGTTCTTC
>TRBD1|TRBJ2-5|13|once|TRBV10-3
CAISKRTGETQYF
TGTGCCATCAGTAAACGGACAGGAGAGACCCAGTACTTC
>TRBD1|TRBJ2-7|14|-|TRBV5-1
CASRTQGPSYEQYF
TGCGCCAGCCGAACACAGGGGCCCTCGTACGAGCAGTACTTC
>-|TRBJ1-5|13|-|TRBV5-1
CASREGDAQPQHF
TGCGCCAGCAGAGAGGGGGACGCTCAGCCCCAGCATTTT
>-|TRBJ2-1|17|-|TRBV5-1
CASSHDLRGISYNEQFF
TGCGCCAGCAGTCATGATTTGCGGGGAATTTCCTACAATGAGCAGTTCTTC
>TRBD2|TRBJ2-3|20|-|TRBV27
CASSLRGGSGRAPDTDTQYF
TGTGCCAGCAGCCTAAGGGGTGGTAGCGGGAGGGCCCCTGACACAGATACGCAGTATTTT
>-|TRBJ2-7|12|-|TRBV28
CASSFGEYEQYF
TGTGCCAGCAGTTTTGGGGAGTACGAGCAGTACTTC
>TRBD2|TRBJ2-2|15|-|TRBV6-6
CASSYLAGNTGELFF
TGTGCCAGCAGTTATCTAGCGGGTAACACCGGGGAGCTGTTTTTT
>TRBD1|TRBJ2-2|14|-|TRBV7-9
CASRRDRDTGELFF
TGTGCCAGCAGGCGCGACAGGGACACCGGGGAGCTGTTTTTT
>TRBD1|TRBJ1-1|15|-|TRBV18
CASSLGTGGNTEAFF
TGTGCCAGCTCACTTGGGACAGGGGGGAACACTGAAGCTTTCTTT
>-|TRBJ2-3|12|-|TRBV5-1
CASSLAWDTQYF
TGCGCCAGCAGCTTGGCGTGGGATACGCAGTATTTT
>-|TRBJ1-5|14|-|TRBV6-6
CASSYSRDHQPQHF
TGTGCCAGCAGTTACTCGAGGGACCATCAGCCCCAGCATTTT
>-|TRBJ1-1|14|-|TRBV9
CASSAHPGNTEAFF
TGTGCCAGCAGCGCCCACCCGGGGAACACTGAAGCTTTCTTT
>-|TRBJ1-2|12|-|TRBV25-1
CASSEDRDGYTF
TGTGCCAGCAGTGAAGACCGGGATGGCTACACCTTC
>-|TRBJ2-7|15|-|TRBV11-2
CASSLRGERIYEQYF
TGTGCCAGCAGCTTAAGAGGGGAAAGGATCTACGAGCAGTACTTC
>TRBD1|TRBJ1-4|15|-|TRBV6-5
CASGDRGFTNEKLFF
TGTGCCAGCGGGGACAGGGGGTTTACTAATGAAAAACTGTTTTTT
>-|TRBJ1-5|14|-|TRBV18
CASSPEISNQPQHF
TGTGCCAGCTCACCGGAGATTAGCAATCAGCCCCAGCATTTT
>-|TRBJ2-1|13|-|TRBV10-2
CATHRNPYNEQFF
TGCGCCACCCACAGGAATCCGTACAATGAGCAGTTCTTC
>-|TRBJ1-2|13|-|TRBV11-2
CASSLDSNYGYTF
TGTGCCAGCAGCTTAGACTCTAACTATGGCTACACCTTC
>-|TRBJ2-3|15|-|TRBV14
CASSLPGLKWDTQYF
TGTGCCAGCAGCCTGCCGGGACTTAAATGGGATACGCAGTATTTT
>TRBD1|TRBJ1-6|17|-|TRBV11-2
CASRYGTAKGGNSPLHF
TGTGCCAGCAGATATGGGACAGCCAAAGGGGGTAATTCACCCCTCCACTTT
>-|TRBJ1-4|13|-|TRBV6-2/TRBV6-3
CASSYWTHEKLFF
TGTGCCAGCAGTTACTGGACACATGAAAAACTGTTTTTT
>-|TRBJ1-3|17|-|TRBV5-1
CASSLALGRSSGNTIYF
TGCGCCAGCAGCTTGGCTCTGGGCAGAAGCTCTGGAAACACCATATATTTT
>-|TRBJ2-5|16|-|TRBV7-8
CASSLGGGQNQETQYF
TGTGCCAGCAGCTTGGGGGGAGGACAGAACCAAGAGACCCAGTACTTC
>TRBD1|TRBJ1-6|15|-|TRBV6-5
CATLDRVTYNSPLHF
TGTGCCACCTTGGACAGGGTAACCTATAATTCACCCCTCCACTTT
>-|TRBJ2-7|12|-|TRBV2
CASSAYRNEQYF
TGTGCCAGCAGCGCCTACAGGAACGAGCAGTACTTC
>-|TRBJ1-1|14|-|TRBV5-5
CASSLGAGHTEAFF
TGTGCCAGCAGCTTGGGGGCAGGGCACACTGAAGCTTTCTTT